Listed below are T cell receptor beta chains from one sample, sequenced in a study of T cells expressing NK-cell markers. For each CDR3 protein, TCRdb gives one entry from its re-call of the 5' RACE reads, without DNA. This repertoire includes approximately 440,000 distinct CDR3 sequences. The sequenced material came from blood T cells: a sorted CD56 or NKG2C T cell subset, CD4+ or CD8+ T cells, or bulk PBMC T cells (not recorded which). The origin of the receptors is a woman between 45 and 60 years old in good health. The CDR3 runs from the conserved cysteine through the conserved F or W. Fields, in order: J gene, V gene, CDR3 protein.

j_call: TRBJ2-1; v_call: TRBV12-3/TRBV12-4; cdr3_aa: CASSWGLAGVQFF
j_call: TRBJ1-2; v_call: TRBV4-1; cdr3_aa: CASSQDGRGQGYGYTF
j_call: TRBJ1-1; v_call: TRBV5-1; cdr3_aa: CASSLGVMNTEAFF
j_call: TRBJ2-3; v_call: TRBV12-3/TRBV12-4; cdr3_aa: CASRTRQGSDTQYF
j_call: TRBJ2-1; v_call: TRBV19; cdr3_aa: CASRHSGSRLDEQFF
j_call: TRBJ1-2; v_call: TRBV12-3/TRBV12-4; cdr3_aa: CASSPGTFYGYTF
j_call: TRBJ2-1; v_call: TRBV4-1; cdr3_aa: CASSQGRASGRHEQFF
j_call: TRBJ2-7; v_call: TRBV5-8; cdr3_aa: CASRIGLTAGEQYF
j_call: TRBJ2-3; v_call: TRBV19; cdr3_aa: CASSTVAGGLGTDTQYF
j_call: TRBJ1-4; v_call: TRBV4-1; cdr3_aa: CASSQLGWVEKLFF
j_call: TRBJ2-7; v_call: TRBV5-1; cdr3_aa: CASSRGLAEHLHEQYF